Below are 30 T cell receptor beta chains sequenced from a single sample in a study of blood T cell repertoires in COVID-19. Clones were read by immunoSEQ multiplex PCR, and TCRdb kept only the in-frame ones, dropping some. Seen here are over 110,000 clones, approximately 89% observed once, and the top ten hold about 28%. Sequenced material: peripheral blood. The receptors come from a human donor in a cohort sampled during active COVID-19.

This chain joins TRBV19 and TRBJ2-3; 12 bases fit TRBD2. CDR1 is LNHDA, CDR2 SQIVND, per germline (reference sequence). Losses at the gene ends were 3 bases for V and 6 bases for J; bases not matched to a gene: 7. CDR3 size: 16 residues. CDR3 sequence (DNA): TGTGCCAGTAGTATTGCGCTAGCGGGGGGGCATGATACGCAGTATTTT. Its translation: CASSIALAGGHDTQYF.

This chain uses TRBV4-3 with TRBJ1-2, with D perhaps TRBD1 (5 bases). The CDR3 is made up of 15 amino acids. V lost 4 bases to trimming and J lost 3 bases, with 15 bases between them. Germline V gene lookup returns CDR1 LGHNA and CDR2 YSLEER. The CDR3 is CASSPAPGLDYGYTF. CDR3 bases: TGCGCCAGCAGCCCAGCCCCAGGGCTGGACTATGGCTACACCTTC.

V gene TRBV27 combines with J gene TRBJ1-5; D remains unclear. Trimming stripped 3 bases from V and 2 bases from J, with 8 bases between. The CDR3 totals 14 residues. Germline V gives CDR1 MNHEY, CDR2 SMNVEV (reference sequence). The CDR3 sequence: CASSFGRGNQPQHF. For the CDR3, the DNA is TGTGCCAGCAGTTTCGGGCGGGGCAATCAGCCCCAGCATTTT.

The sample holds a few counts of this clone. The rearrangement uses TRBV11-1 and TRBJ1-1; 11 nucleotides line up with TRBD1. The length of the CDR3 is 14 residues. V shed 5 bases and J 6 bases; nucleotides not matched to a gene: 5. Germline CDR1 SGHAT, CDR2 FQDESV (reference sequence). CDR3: CASSHGQGASEAFF. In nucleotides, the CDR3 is TGTGCCAGCAGCCATGGACAGGGGGCCTCTGAAGCTTTCTTT.

The DNA of the CDR3 is TGTGCCAGCAGGACGTACAGGGAAGGCCAAGAGACCCAGTACTTC. It yields the protein CASRTYREGQETQYF. This chain connects TRBV6-6 to TRBJ2-5; a weak D match, TRBD1 (6 bases). The CDR3 is 15 residues long. Trimming pared 6 bases from V and 1 base from J, leaving 15 bases between. In germline, CDR1 is MNHNY, CDR2 SVGAGI (reference sequence).

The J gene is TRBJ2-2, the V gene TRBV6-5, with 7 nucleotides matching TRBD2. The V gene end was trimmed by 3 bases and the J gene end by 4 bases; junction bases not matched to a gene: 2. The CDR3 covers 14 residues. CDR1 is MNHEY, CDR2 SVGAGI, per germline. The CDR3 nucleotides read TGTGCCAGCAGTTATACTAGCGCCACCGGGGAGCTGTTTTTT. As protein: CASSYTSATGELFF.

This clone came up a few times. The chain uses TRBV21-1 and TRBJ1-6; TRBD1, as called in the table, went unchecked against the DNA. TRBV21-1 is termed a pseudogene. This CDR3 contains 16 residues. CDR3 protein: CASSLRDRGGNSPLHF. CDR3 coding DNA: TGTGCCAGCAGCCTAAGGGACAGGGGGGGAAATTCACCCCTCCACTTT.

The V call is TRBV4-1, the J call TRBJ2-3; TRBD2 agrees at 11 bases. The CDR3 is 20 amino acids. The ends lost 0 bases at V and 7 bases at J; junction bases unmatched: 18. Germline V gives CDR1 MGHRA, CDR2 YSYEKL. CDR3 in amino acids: CASSQDGGSGPSGGYNTQYF. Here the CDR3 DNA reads TGCGCCAGCAGCCAAGATGGGGGCTCGGGTCCTAGCGGGGGGTACAATACGCAGTATTTT.

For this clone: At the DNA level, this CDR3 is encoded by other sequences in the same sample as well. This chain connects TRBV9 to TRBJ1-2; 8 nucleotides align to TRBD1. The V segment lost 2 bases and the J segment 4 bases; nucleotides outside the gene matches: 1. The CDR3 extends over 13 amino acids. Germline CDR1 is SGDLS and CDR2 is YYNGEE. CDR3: CASSVGTGYGYTF. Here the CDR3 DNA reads TGTGCCAGCAGCGTCGGGACAGGCTATGGCTACACCTTC.

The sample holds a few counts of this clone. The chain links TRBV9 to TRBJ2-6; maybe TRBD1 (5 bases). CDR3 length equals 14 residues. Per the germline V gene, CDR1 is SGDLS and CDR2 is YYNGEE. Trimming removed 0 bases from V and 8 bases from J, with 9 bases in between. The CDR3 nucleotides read TGTGCCAGCAGCGTAGGGGGCAAGCCCAACGTCCTGACTTTC. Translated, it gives CASSVGGKPNVLTF.

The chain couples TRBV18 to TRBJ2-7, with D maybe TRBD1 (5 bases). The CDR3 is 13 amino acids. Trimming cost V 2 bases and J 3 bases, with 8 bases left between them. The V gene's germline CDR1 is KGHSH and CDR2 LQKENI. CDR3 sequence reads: CASSPNRRYEQYF. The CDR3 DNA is TGTGCCAGCTCACCAAACAGGCGCTACGAGCAGTACTTC.

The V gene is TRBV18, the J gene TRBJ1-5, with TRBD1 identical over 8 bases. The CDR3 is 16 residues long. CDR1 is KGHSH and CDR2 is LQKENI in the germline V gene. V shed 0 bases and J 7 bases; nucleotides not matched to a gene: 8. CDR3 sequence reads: CASSPPSQGARQPQHF. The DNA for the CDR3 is TGTGCCAGCTCACCACCAAGCCAGGGGGCAAGACAGCCCCAGCATTTT.

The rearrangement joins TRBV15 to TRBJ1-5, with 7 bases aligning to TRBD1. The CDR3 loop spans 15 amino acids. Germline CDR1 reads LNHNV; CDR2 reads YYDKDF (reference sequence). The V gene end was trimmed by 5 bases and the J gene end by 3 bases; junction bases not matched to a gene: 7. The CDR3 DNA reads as TGTGCCACCAGCTCCCGGGACAGTTACAATCAGCCCCAGCATTTT. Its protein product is CATSSRDSYNQPQHF.

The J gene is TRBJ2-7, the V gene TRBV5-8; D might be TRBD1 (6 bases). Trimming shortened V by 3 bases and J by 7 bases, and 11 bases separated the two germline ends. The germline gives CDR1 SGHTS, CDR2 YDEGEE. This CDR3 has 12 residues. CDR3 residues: CASSSQGKEQYF. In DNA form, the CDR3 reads TGTGCCAGCAGCTCACAGGGAAAAGAGCAGTACTTC.

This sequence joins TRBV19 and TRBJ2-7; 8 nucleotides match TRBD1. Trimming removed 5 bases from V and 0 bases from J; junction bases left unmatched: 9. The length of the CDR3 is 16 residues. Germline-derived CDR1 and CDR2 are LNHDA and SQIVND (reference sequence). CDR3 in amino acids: CASSLENRGFSYEQYF. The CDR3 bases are TGTGCCAGTAGTCTGGAAAACAGGGGGTTCTCCTACGAGCAGTACTTC. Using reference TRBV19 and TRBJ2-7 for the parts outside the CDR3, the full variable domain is DGGITQSPKYLFRKEGQNVTLSCEQNLNHDAMYWYRQDPGQGLRLIYYSQIVNDFQKGDIAEGYSVSREKKESFPLTVTSAQKNPTAFYLCASSLENRGFSYEQYFGPGTRLTVT.

The CDR3 loop is CASSLVGGNNEKLFF. The CDR3 DNA reads TGCGCCAGCAGCTTGGTAGGCGGTAATAATGAAAAACTGTTTTTT. The chain uses TRBV5-1 and TRBJ1-4; unclear D gene. The ends were cut back, 0 bases at V and 4 bases at J, with 10 bases in the middle. Germline V CDR1 and CDR2: SGHRS, YFSETQ. The CDR3 is 15 residues long.

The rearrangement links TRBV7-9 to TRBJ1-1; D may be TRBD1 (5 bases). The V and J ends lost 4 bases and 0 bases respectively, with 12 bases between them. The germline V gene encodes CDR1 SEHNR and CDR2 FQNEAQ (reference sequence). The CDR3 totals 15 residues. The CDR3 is CASSSRQNMNTEAFF. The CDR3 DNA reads TGTGCCAGCAGCTCCCGACAGAATATGAACACTGAAGCTTTCTTT.

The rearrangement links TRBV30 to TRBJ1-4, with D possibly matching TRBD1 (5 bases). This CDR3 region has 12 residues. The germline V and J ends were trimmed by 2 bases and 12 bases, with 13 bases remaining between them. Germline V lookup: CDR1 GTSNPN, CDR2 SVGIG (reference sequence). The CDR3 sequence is CAWSLQVGELFF. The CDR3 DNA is TGTGCCTGGAGTTTACAGGTGGGCGAACTGTTTTTT.

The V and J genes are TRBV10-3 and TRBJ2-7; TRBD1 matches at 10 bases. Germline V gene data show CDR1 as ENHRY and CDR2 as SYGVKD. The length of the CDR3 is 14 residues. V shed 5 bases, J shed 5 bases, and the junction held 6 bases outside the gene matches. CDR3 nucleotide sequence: TGTGCCATCAGTCCGGGACAGGGGATCCACGAGCAGTACTTC. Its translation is CAISPGQGIHEQYF.

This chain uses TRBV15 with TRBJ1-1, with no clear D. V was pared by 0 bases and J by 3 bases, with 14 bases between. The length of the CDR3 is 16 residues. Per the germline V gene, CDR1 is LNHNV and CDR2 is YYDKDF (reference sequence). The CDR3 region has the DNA TGTGCCACCAGCAGAGAGGGCGGGGTTAAGGACACTGAAGCTTTCTTT. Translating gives CATSREGGVKDTEAFF.

Written as DNA, the CDR3 is TGTGCCAGCAGCTACAGAACAGCCAAAAACATTCAGTACTTC. Its translation: CASSYRTAKNIQYF. This chain joins TRBV5-6 and TRBJ2-4, with D unclear. The CDR3 spans 14 residues. V was shortened by 3 bases and J by 0 bases, with 7 bases between the two germline ends. The germline V gene encodes CDR1 SGHDT and CDR2 YYEEEE.

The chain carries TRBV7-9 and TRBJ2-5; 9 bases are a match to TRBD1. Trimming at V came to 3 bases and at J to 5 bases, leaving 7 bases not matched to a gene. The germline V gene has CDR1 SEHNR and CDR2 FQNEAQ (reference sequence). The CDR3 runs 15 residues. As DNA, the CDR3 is TGTGCCAGCAGCTTGACAGGGGGTATATATGAGACCCAGTACTTC. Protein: CASSLTGGIYETQYF.

The chain's CDR3 is CASSRDMGISEAFF. The CDR3 coding sequence is TGTGCCAGCAGTCGGGACATGGGTATCTCTGAAGCTTTCTTT. This sequence joins TRBV2 and TRBJ1-1; the D gene is possibly TRBD1 (6 bases). V shed 5 bases and J shed 6 bases, with 16 bases lying between them. Germline V CDR1 and CDR2: SNHLY, FYNNEI. The CDR3 has 14 amino acids.

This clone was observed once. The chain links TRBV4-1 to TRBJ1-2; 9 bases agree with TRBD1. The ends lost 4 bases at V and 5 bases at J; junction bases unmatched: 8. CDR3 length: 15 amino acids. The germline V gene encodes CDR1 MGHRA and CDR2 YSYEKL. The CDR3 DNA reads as TGCGCCAGCAGCCGACGGGACAGGGATGATTATGGCTACACCTTC. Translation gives CASSRRDRDDYGYTF.

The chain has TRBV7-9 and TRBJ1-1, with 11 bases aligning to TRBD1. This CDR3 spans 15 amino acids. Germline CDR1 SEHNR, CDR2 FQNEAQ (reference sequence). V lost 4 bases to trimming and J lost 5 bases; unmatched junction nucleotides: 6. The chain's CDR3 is CASSWGDRGMTEAFF. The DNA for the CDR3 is TGTGCCAGCAGCTGGGGGGACAGGGGGATGACTGAAGCTTTCTTT.

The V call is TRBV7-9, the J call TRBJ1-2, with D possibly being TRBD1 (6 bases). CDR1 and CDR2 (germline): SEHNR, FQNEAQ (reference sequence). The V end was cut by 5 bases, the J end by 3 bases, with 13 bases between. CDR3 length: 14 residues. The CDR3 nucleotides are TGTGCCAGCAGCCGTCCGGGACACTACTATGGCTACACCTTC. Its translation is CASSRPGHYYGYTF.

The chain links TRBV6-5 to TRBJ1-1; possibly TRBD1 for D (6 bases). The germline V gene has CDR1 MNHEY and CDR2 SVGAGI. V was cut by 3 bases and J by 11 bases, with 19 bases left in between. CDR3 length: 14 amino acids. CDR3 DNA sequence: TGTGCCAGCAGTTATGGGGTATTCAGGGGTGAGGCTTTCTTT. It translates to CASSYGVFRGEAFF.

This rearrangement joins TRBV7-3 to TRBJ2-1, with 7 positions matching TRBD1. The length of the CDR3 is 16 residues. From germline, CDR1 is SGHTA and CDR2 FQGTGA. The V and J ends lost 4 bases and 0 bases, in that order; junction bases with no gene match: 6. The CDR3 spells CASSSRQGSSYNEQFF. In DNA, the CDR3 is TGTGCCAGCAGCTCCCGACAGGGAAGCTCCTACAATGAGCAGTTCTTC.

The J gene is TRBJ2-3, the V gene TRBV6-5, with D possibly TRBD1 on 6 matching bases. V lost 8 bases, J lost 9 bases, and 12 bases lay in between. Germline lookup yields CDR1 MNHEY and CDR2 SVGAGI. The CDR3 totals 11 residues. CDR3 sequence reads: CASRTDDTQYF. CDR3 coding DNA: TGTGCCAGCCGGACAGATGACACGCAGTATTTT.

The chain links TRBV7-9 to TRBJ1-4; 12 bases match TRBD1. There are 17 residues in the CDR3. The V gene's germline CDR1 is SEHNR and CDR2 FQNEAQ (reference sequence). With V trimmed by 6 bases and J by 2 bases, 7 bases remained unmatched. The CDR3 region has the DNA TGTGCCAGCAGACCCGGGACAGGGGGCGTCACTAATGAAAAACTGTTTTTT. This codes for CASRPGTGGVTNEKLFF. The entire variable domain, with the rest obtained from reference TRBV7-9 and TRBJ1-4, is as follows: DTGVSQNPRHKITKRGQNVTFRCDPISEHNRLYWYRQTLGQGPEFLTYFQNEAQLEKSRLLSDRFSAERPKGSFSTLEIQRTEQGDSAMYLCASRPGTGGVTNEKLFFGSGTQLSVL.